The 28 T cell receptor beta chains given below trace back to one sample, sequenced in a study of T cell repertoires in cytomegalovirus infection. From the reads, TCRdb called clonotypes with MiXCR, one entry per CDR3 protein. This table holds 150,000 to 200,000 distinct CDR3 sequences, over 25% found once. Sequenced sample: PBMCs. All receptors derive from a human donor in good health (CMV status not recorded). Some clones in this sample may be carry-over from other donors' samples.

This CDR3 is CASSENWDISGSPLHF. In DNA, the CDR3 is TGCGCCAGCAGTGAAAATTGGGACATAAGCGGTTCACCCCTCCACTTT. The V and J genes are TRBV10-2 and TRBJ1-6; TRBD1 is a possible D gene (6 bases). The V and J ends lost 3 bases and 9 bases respectively, with 18 bases between them. CDR3 length equals 16 residues. Per germline, CDR1 WSHSY and CDR2 SAAADI.

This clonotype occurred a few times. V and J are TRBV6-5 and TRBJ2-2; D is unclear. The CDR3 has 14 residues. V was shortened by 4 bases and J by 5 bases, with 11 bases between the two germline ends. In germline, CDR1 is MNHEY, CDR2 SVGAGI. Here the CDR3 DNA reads TGTGCCAGCAGTTCCCCCCCCGGGACCGGGGAGCTGTTTTTT. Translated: CASSSPPGTGELFF.

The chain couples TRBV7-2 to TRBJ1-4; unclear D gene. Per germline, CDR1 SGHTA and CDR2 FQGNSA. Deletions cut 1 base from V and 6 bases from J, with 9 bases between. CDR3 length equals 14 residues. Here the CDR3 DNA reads TGTGCCAGCAGCTTAGTAGGTTCGGATGAAAAACTGTTTTTT. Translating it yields CASSLVGSDEKLFF.

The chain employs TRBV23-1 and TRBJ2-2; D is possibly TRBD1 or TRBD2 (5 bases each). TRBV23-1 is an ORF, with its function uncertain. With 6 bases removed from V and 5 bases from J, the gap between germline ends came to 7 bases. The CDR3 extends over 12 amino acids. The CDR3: CASRGRTGELFF. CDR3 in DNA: TGCGCCAGCAGGGGACGGACCGGGGAGCTGTTTTTT.

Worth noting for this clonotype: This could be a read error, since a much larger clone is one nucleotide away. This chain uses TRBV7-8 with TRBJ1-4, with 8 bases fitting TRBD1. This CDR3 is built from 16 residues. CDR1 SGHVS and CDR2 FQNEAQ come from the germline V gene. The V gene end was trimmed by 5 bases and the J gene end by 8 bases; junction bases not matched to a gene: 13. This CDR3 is CASSPRSPGTGEKLFF. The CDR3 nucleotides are TGTGCCAGCAGCCCCCGATCCCCAGGGACAGGAGAAAAACTGTTTTTT.

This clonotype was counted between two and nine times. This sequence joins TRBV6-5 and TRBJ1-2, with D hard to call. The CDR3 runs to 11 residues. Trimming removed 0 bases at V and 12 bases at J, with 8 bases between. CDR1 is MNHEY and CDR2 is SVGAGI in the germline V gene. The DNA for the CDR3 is TGTGCCAGCAGTTACTCGGGCTCCCACACCTTC. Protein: CASSYSGSHTF.

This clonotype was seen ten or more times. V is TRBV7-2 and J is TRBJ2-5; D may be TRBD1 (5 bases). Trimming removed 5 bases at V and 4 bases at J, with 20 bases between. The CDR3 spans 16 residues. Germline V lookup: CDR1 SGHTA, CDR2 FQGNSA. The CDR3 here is CASSIFPTVTLETQYF. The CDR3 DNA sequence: TGTGCCAGCAGCATTTTCCCGACAGTAACTTTAGAGACCCAGTACTTC.

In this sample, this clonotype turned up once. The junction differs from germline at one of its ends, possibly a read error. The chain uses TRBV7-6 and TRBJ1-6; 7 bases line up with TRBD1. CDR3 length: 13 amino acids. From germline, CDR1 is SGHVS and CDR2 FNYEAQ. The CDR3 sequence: CASSLDRDSPLHF. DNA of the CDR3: TGTGCTAGCAGCCTTGACAGGGATTCACCCCTCCACTTT.

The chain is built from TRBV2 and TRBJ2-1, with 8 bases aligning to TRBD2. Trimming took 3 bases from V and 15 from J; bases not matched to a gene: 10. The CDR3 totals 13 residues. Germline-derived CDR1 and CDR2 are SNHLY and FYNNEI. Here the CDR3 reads CASSEGTRVHPFF. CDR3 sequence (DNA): TGTGCCAGCAGTGAGGGGACTAGGGTCCATCCGTTCTTC.

CDR3 DNA: TGTGCCAGCAGCGGGACTCCACAAGAGACCCAGTACTTC. Its protein is CASSGTPQETQYF. This chain uses TRBV7-2 with TRBJ2-5; D is perhaps TRBD2 (6 bases). Germline CDR1 SGHTA, CDR2 FQGNSA. This CDR3 has 13 residues. Trimming cost V 5 bases and J 2 bases, with 9 bases left between them.

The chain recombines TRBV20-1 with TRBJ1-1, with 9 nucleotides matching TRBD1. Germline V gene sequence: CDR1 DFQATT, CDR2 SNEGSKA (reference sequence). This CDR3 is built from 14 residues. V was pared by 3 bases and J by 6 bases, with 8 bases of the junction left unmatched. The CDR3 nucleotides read TGCAGTGCTAGGACGGGACAGGGTCTTTCTGAAGCTTTCTTT. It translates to CSARTGQGLSEAFF.

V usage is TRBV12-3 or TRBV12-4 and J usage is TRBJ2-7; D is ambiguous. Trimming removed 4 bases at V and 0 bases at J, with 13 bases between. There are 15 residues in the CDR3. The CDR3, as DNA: TGTGCCAGCAGTTCTTACCGACTCTTCTCCTACGAGCAGTACTTC. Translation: CASSSYRLFSYEQYF.

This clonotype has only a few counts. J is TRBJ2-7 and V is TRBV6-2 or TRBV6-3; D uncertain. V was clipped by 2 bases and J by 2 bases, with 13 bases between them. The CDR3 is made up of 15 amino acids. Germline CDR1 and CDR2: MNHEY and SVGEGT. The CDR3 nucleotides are TGTGCCAGCAGTTACCTTAACACTCCACCCTACGAGCAGTACTTC. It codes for CASSYLNTPPYEQYF.

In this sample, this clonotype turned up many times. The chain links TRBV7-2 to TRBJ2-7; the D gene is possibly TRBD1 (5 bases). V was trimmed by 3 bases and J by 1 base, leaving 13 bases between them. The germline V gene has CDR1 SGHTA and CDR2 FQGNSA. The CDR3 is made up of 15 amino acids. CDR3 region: CASSFDRDPSYEQYF. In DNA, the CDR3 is TGTGCCAGCAGCTTCGACAGAGACCCTTCCTACGAGCAGTACTTC.

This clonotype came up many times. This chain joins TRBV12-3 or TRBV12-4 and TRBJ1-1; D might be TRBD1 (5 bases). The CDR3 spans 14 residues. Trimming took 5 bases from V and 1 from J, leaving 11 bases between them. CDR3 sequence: CASSRPGQNTEAFF. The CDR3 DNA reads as TGTGCCAGCAGTCGACCCGGACAGAACACTGAAGCTTTCTTT.

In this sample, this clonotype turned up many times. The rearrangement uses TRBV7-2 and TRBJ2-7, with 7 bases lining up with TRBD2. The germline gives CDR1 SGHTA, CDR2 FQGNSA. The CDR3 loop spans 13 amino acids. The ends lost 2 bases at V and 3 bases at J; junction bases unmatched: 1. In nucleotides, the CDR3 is TGTGCCAGCAGCTTACCGGGAGGCTACGAGCAGTACTTC. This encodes CASSLPGGYEQYF.

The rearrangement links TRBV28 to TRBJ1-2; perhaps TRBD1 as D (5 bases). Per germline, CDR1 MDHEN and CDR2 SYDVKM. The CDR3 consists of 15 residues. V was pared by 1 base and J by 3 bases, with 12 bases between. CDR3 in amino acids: CASSLSEGDHYGYTF. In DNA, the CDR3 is TGTGCCAGCAGTTTATCGGAAGGGGATCACTATGGCTACACCTTC.

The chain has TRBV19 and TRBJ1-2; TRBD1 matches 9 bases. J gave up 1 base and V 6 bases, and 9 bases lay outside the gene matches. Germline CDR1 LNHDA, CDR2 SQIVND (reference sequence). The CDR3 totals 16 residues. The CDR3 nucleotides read TGTGCCAGTAGCATCTTGGGACAGGGAAGTAACTATGGCTACACCTTC. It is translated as CASSILGQGSNYGYTF.

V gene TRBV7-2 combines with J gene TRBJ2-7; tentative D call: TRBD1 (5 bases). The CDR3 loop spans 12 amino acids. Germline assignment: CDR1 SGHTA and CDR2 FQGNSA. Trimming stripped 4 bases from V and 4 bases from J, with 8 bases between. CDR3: CASSSDTYEQYF. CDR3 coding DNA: TGTGCCAGCAGCTCGGACACATACGAGCAGTACTTC.

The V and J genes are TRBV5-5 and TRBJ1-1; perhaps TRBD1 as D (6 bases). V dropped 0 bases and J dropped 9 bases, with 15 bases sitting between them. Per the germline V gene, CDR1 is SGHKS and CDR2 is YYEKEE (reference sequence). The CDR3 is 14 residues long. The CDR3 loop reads CASSLVGTPVKAFF. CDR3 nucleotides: TGTGCCAGCAGCTTGGTGGGGACACCAGTTAAAGCTTTCTTT.

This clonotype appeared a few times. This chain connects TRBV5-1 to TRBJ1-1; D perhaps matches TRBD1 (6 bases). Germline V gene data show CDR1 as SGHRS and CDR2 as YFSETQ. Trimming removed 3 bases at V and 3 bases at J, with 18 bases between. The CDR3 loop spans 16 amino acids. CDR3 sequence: CASSSSDGGRYTEAFF. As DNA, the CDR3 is TGCGCCAGCAGCTCTTCAGATGGGGGGCGGTACACTGAAGCTTTCTTT. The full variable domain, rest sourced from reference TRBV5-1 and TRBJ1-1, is KAGVTQTPRYLIKTRGQQVTLSCSPISGHRSVSWYQQTPGQGLQFLFEYFSETQRNKGNFPGRFSGRQFSNSRSEMNVSTLELGDSALYLCASSSSDGGRYTEAFFGQGTRLTVV.

CDR3 sequence reads: CASSRPQGAVSAFF. DNA of the CDR3: TGTGCCAGCAGTCGGCCACAGGGGGCGGTGAGCGCTTTCTTT. The chain joins TRBV6-4 to TRBJ1-1, with 9 bases aligning to TRBD1. The trim removed 5 bases at V and 11 bases at J, leaving 12 bases unmatched. CDR1 is MRHNA, CDR2 SNTAGT, per germline. This CDR3 has 14 residues.

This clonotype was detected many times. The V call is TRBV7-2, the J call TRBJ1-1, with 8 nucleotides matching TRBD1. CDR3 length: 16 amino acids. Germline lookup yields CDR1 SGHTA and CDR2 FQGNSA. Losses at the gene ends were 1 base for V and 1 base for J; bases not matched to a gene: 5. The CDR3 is CASSLGFRGPNTEAFF. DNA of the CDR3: TGTGCCAGCAGCTTAGGGTTCAGGGGGCCGAACACTGAAGCTTTCTTT.

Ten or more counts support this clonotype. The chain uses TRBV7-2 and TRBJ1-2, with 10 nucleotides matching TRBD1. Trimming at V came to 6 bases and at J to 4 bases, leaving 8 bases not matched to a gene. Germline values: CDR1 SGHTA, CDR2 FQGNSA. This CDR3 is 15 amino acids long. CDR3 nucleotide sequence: TGTGCCAGCAGTGCTCCGGGACAGGGGCTCTATGGCTACACCTTC. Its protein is CASSAPGQGLYGYTF.

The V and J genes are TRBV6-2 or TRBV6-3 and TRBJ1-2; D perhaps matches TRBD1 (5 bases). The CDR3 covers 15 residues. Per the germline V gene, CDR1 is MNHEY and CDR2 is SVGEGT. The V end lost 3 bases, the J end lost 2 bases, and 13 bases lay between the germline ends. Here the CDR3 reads CASSYRQGLNYGYTF. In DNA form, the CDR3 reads TGTGCCAGCAGTTATCGGCAGGGCTTAAACTATGGCTACACCTTC.

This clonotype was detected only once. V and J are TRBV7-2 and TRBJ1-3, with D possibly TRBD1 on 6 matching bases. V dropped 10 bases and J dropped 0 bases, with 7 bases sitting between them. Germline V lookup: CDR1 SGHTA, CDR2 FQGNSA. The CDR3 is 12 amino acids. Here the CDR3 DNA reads TGTGCCACAGGGGCCTCTGGAAACACCATATATTTT. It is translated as CATGASGNTIYF.

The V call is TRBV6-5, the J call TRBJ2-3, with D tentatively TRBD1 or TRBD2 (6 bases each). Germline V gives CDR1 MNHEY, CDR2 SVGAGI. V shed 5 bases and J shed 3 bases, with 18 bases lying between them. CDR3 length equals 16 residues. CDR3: CASSPGLPGATDTQYF. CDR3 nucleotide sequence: TGTGCCAGCAGTCCTGGACTACCGGGGGCTACAGATACGCAGTATTTT.

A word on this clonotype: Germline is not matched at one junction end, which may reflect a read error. The DNA of the CDR3 is TGTGCCAACAGTTACCGGGACACTTCCTACGAGCAGTACTTC. This codes for CANSYRDTSYEQYF. The chain carries TRBV12-3 or TRBV12-4 and TRBJ2-7; weak D call: TRBD1 (6 bases). This CDR3 is 14 amino acids long.